What follows are 5 T cell receptor beta chains derived from one specimen sequenced in a study of human T cells and chemical hapten exposure. TCRdb itself ran the RACE reads through MiXCR, one entry per CDR3 protein. The sample lists over 75,000 distinct CDR3 sequences; 11% were seen once. Noted time point: patch test 3, about 24 weeks after DPC sensitization. The sample's treatment: therapeutic diphenylcyclopropenone sensitization with weekly scalp DPC. The sequencing used whole blood, collected in connection with sensitization to the hapten diphenylcyclopropenone (DPC). These receptor sequences come from a woman younger than 45 with alopecia areata. Some clones in this sample may be carry-over from other donors' samples.

A few counts support this clonotype. In DNA, the CDR3 is TGTGCCAGCATCCCCCGGGACCCCTACAATGAGCAGTTCTTC. Amino acid sequence: CASIPRDPYNEQFF. This chain joins TRBV7-9 and TRBJ2-1; D tentatively reads TRBD1 or TRBD2 (5 bases each). Trimming took 7 bases from V and 2 from J, leaving 12 bases between them. Germline CDR1 reads SEHNR; CDR2 reads FQNEAQ (reference sequence). The CDR3 is made up of 14 amino acids.

This clonotype came up many times. The chain recombines TRBV27 with TRBJ2-3, with a possible D match to TRBD2 (5 bases). The V and J ends lost 3 bases and 6 bases respectively, with 13 bases between them. This CDR3 is built from 14 residues. Per germline, CDR1 MNHEY and CDR2 SMNVEV (reference sequence). CDR3 region: CASSFGSSRDTQYF. CDR3 DNA sequence: TGTGCCAGCAGTTTTGGGTCTAGCAGGGATACGCAGTATTTT.

This clonotype has ten or more counts. The gene calls are TRBV5-1 and TRBJ2-2; 7 bases agree with TRBD1. This CDR3 region has 14 residues. Trimming removed 4 bases from V and 4 bases from J; junction bases left unmatched: 4. CDR1 and CDR2 from the germline V gene are SGHRS and YFSETQ. CDR3 sequence reads: CASSGGQSTGELFF. The CDR3 nucleotides read TGCGCCAGCAGCGGGGGACAGAGCACCGGGGAGCTGTTTTTT.

Only a few counts were recorded for this clonotype. J is TRBJ2-7 and V is TRBV28; D call uncertain. This CDR3 has 12 amino acids. CDR1 MDHEN and CDR2 SYDVKM come from the germline V gene. The V gene lost 4 bases and the J gene lost 3 bases, with 7 bases spanning the gap. The CDR3 sequence: CASSSLYYEQYF. CDR3 DNA: TGTGCCAGCAGTTCCTTATACTACGAGCAGTACTTC.

The chain combines TRBV5-4 with TRBJ2-2; the D gene is possibly TRBD1 (7 bases). The CDR3 has 16 amino acids. With 3 bases removed from V and 6 bases from J, the gap between germline ends came to 18 bases. Germline V gene lookup returns CDR1 SGHNT and CDR2 YYREEE (reference sequence). The CDR3 DNA reads TGTGCCAGCAGCTCCGGACAGGTGGCTAGCGCCGGGGAGCTGTTTTTT. The encoded protein is CASSSGQVASAGELFF. The whole variable domain, filled in from reference TRBV5-4 and TRBJ2-2, reads ETGVTQSPTHLIKTRGQQVTLRCSSQSGHNTVSWYQQALGQGPQFIFQYYREEENGRGNFPPRFSGLQFPNYSSELNVNALELDDSALYLCASSSGQVASAGELFFGEGSRLTVL.